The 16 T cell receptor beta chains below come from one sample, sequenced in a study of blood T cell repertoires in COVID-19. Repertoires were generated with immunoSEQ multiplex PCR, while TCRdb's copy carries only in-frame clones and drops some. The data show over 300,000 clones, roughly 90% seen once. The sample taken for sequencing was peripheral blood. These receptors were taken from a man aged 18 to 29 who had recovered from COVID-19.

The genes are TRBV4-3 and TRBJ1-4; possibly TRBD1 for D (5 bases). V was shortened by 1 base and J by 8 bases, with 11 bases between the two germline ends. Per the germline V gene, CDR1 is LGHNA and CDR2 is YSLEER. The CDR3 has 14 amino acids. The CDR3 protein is CASSQGQWREKLFF. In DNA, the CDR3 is TGCGCCAGCAGCCAAGGACAGTGGAGAGAAAAACTGTTTTTT.

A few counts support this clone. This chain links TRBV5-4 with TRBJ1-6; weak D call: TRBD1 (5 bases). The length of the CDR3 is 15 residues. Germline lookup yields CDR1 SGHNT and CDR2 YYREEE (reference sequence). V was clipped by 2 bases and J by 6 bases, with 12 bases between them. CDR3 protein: CASSFGQGGNSPLHF. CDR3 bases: TGTGCCAGCAGCTTTGGGCAGGGAGGTAATTCACCCCTCCACTTT.

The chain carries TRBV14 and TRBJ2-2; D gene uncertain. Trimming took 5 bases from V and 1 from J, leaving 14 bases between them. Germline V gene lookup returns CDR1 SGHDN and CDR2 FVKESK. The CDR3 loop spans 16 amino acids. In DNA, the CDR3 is TGTGCCAGCAGCGAATACTTAACGGGGAACACCGGGGAGCTGTTTTTT. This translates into CASSEYLTGNTGELFF.

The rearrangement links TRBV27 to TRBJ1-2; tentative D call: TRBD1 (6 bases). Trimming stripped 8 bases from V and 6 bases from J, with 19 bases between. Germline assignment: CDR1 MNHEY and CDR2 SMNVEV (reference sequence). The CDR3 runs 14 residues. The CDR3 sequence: CASASGRGRNGYTF. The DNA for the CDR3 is TGTGCCAGCGCCTCCGGGCGGGGGCGGAATGGCTACACCTTC.

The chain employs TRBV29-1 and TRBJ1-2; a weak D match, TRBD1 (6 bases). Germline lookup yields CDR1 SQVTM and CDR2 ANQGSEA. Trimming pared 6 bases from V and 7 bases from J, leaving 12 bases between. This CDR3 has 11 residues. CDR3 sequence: CSVAGGSGYTF. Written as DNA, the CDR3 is TGCAGCGTAGCGGGGGGCTCTGGCTACACCTTC. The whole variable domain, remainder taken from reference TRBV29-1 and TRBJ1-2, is SAVISQKPSRDICQRGTSLTIQCQVDSQVTMMFWYRQQPGQSLTLIATANQGSEATYESGFVIDKFPISRPNLTFSTLTVSNMSPEDSSIYLCSVAGGSGYTFGSGTRLTVV.

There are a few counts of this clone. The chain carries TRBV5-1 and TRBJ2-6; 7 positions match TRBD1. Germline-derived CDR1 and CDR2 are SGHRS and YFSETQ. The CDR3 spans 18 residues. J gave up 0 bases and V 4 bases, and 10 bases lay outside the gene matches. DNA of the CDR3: TGCGCCAGCAGCCGCTGGGACAGTGCTCCCTCTGGGGCCAACGTCCTGACTTTC. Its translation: CASSRWDSAPSGANVLTF.

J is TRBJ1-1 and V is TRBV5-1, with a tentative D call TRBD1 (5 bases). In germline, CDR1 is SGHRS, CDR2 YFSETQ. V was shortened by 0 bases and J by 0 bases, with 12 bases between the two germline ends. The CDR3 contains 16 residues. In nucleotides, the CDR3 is TGCGCCAGCAGCTTGGACCAGGGCGCTATGAACACTGAAGCTTTCTTT. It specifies CASSLDQGAMNTEAFF.

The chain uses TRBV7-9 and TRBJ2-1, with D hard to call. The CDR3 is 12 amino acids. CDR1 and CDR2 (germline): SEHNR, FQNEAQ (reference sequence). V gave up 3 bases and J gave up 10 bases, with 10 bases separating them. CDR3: CASSFDWAEQFF. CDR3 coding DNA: TGTGCCAGCAGCTTTGATTGGGCGGAGCAGTTCTTC.

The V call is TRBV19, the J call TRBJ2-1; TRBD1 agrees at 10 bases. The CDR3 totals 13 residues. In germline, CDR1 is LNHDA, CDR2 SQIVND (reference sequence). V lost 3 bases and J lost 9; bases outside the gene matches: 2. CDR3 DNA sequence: TGTGCCAGTAGTATGGGACAGGGGAGTGAGCAGTTCTTC. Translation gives CASSMGQGSEQFF.

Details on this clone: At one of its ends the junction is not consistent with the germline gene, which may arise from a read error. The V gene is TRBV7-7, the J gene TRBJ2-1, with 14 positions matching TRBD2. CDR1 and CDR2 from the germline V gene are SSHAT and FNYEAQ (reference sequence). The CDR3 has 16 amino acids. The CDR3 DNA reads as TGTGCTAGCAGCTCAGGACTAGCGGGGGGACACAATGAGCAGTTCTTC. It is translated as CASSSGLAGGHNEQFF.

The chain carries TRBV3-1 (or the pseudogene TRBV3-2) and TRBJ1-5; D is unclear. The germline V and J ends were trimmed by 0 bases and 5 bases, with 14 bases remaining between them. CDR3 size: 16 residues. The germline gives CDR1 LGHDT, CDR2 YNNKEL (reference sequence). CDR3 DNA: TGTGCCAGCAGCCAAGAGCGAAACCGGAGGGATCAGCCCCAGCATTTT. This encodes CASSQERNRRDQPQHF.

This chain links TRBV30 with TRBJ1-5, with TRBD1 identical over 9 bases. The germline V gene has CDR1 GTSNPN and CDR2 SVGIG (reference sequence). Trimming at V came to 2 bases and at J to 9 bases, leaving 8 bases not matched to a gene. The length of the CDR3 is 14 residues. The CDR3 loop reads CAWSLRDRDGPQHF. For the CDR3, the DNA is TGTGCCTGGAGTCTCCGGGACAGGGACGGGCCCCAGCATTTT. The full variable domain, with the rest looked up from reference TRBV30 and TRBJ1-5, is SQTIHQWPATLVQPVGSPLSLECTVEGTSNPNLYWYRQAAGRGLQLLFYSVGIGQISSEVPQNLSASRPQDRQFILSSKKLLLSDSGFYLCAWSLRDRDGPQHFGDGTRLSIL.

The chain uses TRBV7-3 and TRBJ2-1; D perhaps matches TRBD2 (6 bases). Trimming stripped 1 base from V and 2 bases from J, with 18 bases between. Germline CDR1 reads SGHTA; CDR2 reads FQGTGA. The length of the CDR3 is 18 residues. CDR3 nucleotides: TGTGCCAGCAGCTTAAACCCTCAGGGTAGCGGAGCCTACAATGAGCAGTTCTTC. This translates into CASSLNPQGSGAYNEQFF.

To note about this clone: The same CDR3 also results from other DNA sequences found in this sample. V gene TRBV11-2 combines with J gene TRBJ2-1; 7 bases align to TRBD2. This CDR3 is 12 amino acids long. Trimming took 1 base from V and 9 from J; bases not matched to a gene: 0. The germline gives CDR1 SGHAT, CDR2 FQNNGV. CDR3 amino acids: CASSLAGGEQFF. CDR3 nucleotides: TGTGCCAGCAGCTTAGCGGGAGGTGAGCAGTTCTTC.

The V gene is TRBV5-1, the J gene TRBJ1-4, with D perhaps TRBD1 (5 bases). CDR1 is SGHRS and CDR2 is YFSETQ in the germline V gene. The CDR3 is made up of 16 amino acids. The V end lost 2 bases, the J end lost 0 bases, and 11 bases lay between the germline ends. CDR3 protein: CASSFQGSSTNEKLFF. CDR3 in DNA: TGCGCCAGCAGCTTCCAGGGTTCCTCAACTAATGAAAAACTGTTTTTT.

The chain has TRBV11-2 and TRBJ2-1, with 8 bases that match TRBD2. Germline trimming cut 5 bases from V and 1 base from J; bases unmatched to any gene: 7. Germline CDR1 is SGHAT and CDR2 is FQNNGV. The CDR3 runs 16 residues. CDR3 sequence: CASSPHLAGSYNEQFF. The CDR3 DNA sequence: TGTGCCAGCAGCCCTCACTTAGCGGGATCCTACAATGAGCAGTTCTTC.